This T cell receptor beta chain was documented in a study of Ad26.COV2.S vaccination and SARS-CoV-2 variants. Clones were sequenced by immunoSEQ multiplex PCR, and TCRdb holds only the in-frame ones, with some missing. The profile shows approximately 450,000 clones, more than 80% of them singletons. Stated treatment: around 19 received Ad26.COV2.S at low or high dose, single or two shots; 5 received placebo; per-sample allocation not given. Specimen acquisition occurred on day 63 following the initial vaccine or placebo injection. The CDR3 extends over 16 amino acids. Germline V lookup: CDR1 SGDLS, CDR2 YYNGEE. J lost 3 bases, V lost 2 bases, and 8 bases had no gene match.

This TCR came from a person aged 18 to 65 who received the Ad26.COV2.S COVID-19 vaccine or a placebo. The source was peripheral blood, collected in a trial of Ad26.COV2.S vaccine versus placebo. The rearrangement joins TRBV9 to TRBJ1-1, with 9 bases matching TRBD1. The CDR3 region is CASSVRDRGDDTEAFF. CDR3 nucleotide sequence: TGTGCCAGCAGCGTCCGAGACAGGGGGGACGACACTGAAGCTTTCTTT.